The T cell receptor (beta chain) described here comes from a study of cytomegalovirus exposure and HLA in healthy donors. Findings of the study overall: Later work associated more than 15,000 TCR beta sequences with HLA alleles at 0.05 false discovery rate. Most sequenced TCRs were rare (though some public TCRs occurred in many donors).

Primers included in the PCR were 60 Vbeta and 13 Jbeta primers. In the authors' methods: In a later analysis, the count reached about 75 million unique TCR beta chains, with roughly 9.9 million shared. Repertoires were generated with immunoSEQ multiplex PCR, while TCRdb's copy carries only in-frame clones and drops some. Clonal size and the V and J genes are those of that table, whereas D and trimming came from the DNA. This sample's table has 150,000 to 200,000 clones. The ends were cut back, 1 base at V and 5 bases at J, with 11 bases in the middle. The CDR3 loop spans 14 amino acids. The V gene's germline CDR1 is MDHEN and CDR2 SYDVKM. Worth noting for this clone: What it recognizes is unknown.

This receptor was identified in a woman between 18 and 30 years old in good health and CMV-seropositive. The sequencing sample was made of PBMCs. This chain connects TRBV28 to TRBJ2-5; tentatively, D is TRBD2 (6 bases). DNA of the CDR3: TGTGCCAGCAGTTTATTAACTAGCCTGGAGACCCAGTACTTC. Its translation is CASSLLTSLETQYF.